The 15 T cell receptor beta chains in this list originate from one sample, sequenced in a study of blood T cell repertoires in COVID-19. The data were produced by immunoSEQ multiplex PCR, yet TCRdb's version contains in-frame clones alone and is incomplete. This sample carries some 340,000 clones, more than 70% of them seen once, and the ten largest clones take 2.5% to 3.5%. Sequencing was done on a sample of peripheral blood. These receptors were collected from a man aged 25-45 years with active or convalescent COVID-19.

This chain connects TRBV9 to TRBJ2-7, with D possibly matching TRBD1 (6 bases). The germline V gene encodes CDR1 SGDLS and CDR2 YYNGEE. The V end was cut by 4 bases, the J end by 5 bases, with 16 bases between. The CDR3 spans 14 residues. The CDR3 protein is CASSRGTTGHEQYF. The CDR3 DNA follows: TGTGCCAGCAGCAGGGGGACAACAGGTCACGAGCAGTACTTC.

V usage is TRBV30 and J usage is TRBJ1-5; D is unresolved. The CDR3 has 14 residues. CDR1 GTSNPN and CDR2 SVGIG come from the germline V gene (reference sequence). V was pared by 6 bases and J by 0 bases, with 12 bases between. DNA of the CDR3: TGTGCCTGTACTGCGGTCAATAGCAATCAGCCCCAGCATTTT. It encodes CACTAVNSNQPQHF.

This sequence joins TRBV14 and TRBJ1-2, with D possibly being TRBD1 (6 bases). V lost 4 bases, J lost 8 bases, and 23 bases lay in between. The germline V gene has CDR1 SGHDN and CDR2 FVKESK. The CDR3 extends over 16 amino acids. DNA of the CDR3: TGTGCCAGCAGCCTTCGGAGTTCAGGGACATACACAGGCTACACCTTC. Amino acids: CASSLRSSGTYTGYTF.

CDR3 DNA sequence: TGTGCCAGCAGCCTAGCCGGGACAAGCAATCAGCCCCAGCATTTT. Amino acid sequence: CASSLAGTSNQPQHF. The rearrangement joins TRBV3-1 (or the pseudogene TRBV3-2) to TRBJ1-5, with D possibly matching TRBD1 (6 bases). Trimming took 4 bases from V and 1 from J, leaving 11 bases between them. In germline, CDR1 is LGHDT, CDR2 YNNKEL (reference sequence). CDR3 length equals 15 residues.

CDR3 sequence (DNA): TGTGCCAGCAGCTTGGGGCTAGCGGCAGCCAGTTCCTACGAGCAGTACTTC. It translates to CASSLGLAAASSYEQYF. The chain carries TRBV5-4 and TRBJ2-7; the match to TRBD2 covers 7 bases. CDR1 SGHNT and CDR2 YYREEE come from the germline V gene (reference sequence). V gave up 0 bases and J gave up 1 base; unmatched junction bases: 10. The CDR3 runs 17 residues.

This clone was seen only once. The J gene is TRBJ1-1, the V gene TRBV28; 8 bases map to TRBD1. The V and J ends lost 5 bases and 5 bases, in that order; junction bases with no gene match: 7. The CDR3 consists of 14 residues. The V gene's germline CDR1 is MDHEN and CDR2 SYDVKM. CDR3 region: CASSPGGRGTEAFF. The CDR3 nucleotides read TGTGCCAGCAGTCCAGGGGGCCGAGGGACTGAAGCTTTCTTT.

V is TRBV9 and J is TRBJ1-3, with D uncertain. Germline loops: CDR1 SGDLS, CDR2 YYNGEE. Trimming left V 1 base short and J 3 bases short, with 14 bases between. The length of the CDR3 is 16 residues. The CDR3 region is CASSVTGVVGGNTIYF. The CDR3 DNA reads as TGTGCCAGCAGCGTAACCGGGGTTGTTGGTGGAAACACCATATATTTT. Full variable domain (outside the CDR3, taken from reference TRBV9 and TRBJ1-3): DSGVTQTPKHLITATGQRVTLRCSPRSGDLSVYWYQQSLDQGLQFLIQYYNGEERAKGNILERFSAQQFPDLHSELNLSSLELGDSALYFCASSVTGVVGGNTIYFGEGSWLTVV.

CDR3 sequence (DNA): TGTGCCAGCAGTTACTACAGGGCCGATTCACCCCTCCACTTT. This gives the protein CASSYYRADSPLHF. This chain connects TRBV6-5 to TRBJ1-6; maybe TRBD1 (6 bases). Trimming stripped 1 base from V and 8 bases from J, with 9 bases between. CDR3 length equals 14 residues. Germline values: CDR1 MNHEY, CDR2 SVGAGI.

The CDR3 DNA is TGTGCCACCTCCCTCGGAGCGGGGCTCCGCCATACGCAGTATTTT. Its translation is CATSLGAGLRHTQYF. This chain joins TRBV11-2 and TRBJ2-3; the match to TRBD2 covers 7 bases. The CDR3 runs to 15 residues. V lost 10 bases and J lost 7; bases outside the gene matches: 17. Germline V gene data show CDR1 as SGHAT and CDR2 as FQNNGV.

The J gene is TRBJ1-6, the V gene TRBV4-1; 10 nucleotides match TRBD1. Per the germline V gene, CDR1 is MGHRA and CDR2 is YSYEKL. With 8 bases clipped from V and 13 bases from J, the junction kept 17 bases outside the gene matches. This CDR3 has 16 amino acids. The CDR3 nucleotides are TGCGCCAGCGGCGCATCCCGGGACAGGGGTACTGGCCCCCTCCACTTT. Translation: CASGASRDRGTGPLHF.

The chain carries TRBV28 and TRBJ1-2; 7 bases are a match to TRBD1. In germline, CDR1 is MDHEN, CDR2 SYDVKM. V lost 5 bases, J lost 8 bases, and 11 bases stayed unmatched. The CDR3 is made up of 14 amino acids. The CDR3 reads CASSLIGDREGYTF. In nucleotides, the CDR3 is TGTGCCAGCAGTCTCATAGGGGACAGAGAAGGCTACACCTTC.

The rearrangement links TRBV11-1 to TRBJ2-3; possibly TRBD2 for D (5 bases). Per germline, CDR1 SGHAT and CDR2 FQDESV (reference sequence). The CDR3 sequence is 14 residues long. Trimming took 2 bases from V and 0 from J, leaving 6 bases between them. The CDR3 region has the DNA TGTGCCAGCAGCTTAAGCGGAAGCACAGATACGCAGTATTTT. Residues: CASSLSGSTDTQYF.

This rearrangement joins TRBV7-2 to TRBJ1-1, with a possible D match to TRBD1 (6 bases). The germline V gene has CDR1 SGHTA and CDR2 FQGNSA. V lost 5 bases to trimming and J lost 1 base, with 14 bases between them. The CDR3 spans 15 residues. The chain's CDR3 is CASSHWDTGNTEAFF. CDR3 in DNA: TGTGCCAGCAGCCACTGGGACACCGGGAACACTGAAGCTTTCTTT.

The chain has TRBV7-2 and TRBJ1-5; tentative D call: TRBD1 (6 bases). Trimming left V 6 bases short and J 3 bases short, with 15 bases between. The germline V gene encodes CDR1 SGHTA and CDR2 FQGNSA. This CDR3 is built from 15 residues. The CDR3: CASRAADSLNQPQHF. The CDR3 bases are TGTGCCAGCAGAGCGGCGGACAGTCTCAATCAGCCCCAGCATTTT.

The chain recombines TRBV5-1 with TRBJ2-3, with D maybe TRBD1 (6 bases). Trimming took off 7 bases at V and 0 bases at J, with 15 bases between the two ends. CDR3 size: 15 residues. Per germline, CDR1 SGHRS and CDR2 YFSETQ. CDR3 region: CASSPLGGSTDTQYF. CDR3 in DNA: TGCGCCAGCTCCCCCTTAGGGGGAAGCACAGATACGCAGTATTTT.